These 6 T cell receptor beta chains came from one sample sequenced in a study of CD8 T cells in Susac syndrome (dated by TCRdb to the late 2010s). Library generation was performed with the immunoSEQ multiplex PCR assay. RNA was extracted with the RNeasy kit and 0.5 to 1 ug was reverse transcribed using random hexamers. TCRdb reworked the public reads: Q25 trimming with fastp, MiXCR clone assembly, productive beta chains retained. Duplicate CDR3 protein sequences are folded into a single record with the most common DNA and genes. The sample data list roughly 200,000 distinct CDR3 sequences, and approximately 94% of these were observed just once. The ten most abundant clones make up approximately 0.09% of the sample. Sequenced material: CD4+ T cells from PBMCs. The origin of the receptors is a human donor with multiple sclerosis.

The V gene is TRBV4-3, the J gene TRBJ2-7, with a weak D call TRBD1 (6 bases). Trimming pared 4 bases from V and 2 bases from J, leaving 15 bases between. Germline V gene lookup returns CDR1 LGHNA and CDR2 YSLEER. This CDR3 is 15 amino acids long. CDR3 sequence (DNA): TGCGCCAGCAGCCGCTCGGGACAAGGAACCTACGAGCAGTACTTC. Its protein is CASSRSGQGTYEQYF.

The V gene is TRBV20-1, the J gene TRBJ2-1, with D possibly being TRBD2 (6 bases). Germline values: CDR1 DFQATT, CDR2 SNEGSKA (reference sequence). Trimming removed 3 bases from V and 8 bases from J, with 20 bases in between. This CDR3 spans 15 amino acids. Here the CDR3 reads CSASGGAEGRDEQFF. CDR3 nucleotide sequence: TGCAGTGCTAGTGGAGGGGCCGAGGGTAGAGATGAGCAGTTCTTC.

The chain employs TRBV20-1 and TRBJ2-3, with TRBD2 matching over 8 bases. Germline-derived CDR1 and CDR2 are DFQATT and SNEGSKA (reference sequence). V lost 2 bases and J lost 2; bases outside the gene matches: 9. The CDR3 contains 16 residues. In DNA form, the CDR3 reads TGCAGTGCTAGAAGGGCTGCGGGGGGATTCACAGATACGCAGTATTTT. Amino acids: CSARRAAGGFTDTQYF.

J is TRBJ2-3 and V is TRBV29-1, with TRBD1 identical over 7 bases. CDR3 length: 14 residues. V trimming: 3 bases; J trimming: 2 bases; junction bases outside the gene matches: 5. CDR1 SQVTM and CDR2 ANQGSEA come from the germline V gene. The CDR3 bases are TGCAGCGTTGATGTACAGGGGTCCACAGATACGCAGTATTTT. Its translation: CSVDVQGSTDTQYF.

The chain is built from TRBV30 and TRBJ2-1; D perhaps matches TRBD1 (6 bases). The V end lost 2 bases, the J end lost 2 bases, and 7 bases lay between the germline ends. Germline CDR1 GTSNPN, CDR2 SVGIG (reference sequence). The CDR3 runs to 13 residues. CDR3 region: CAWSHRAYNEQFF. The CDR3 DNA sequence: TGTGCCTGGAGTCACAGGGCCTACAATGAGCAGTTCTTC.

CDR3 sequence: CSAIGWVLGYTF. CDR3 in DNA: TGCAGTGCTATTGGGTGGGTTCTCGGCTACACCTTC. V and J are TRBV20-1 and TRBJ1-2; unclear D gene. V lost 4 bases and J 8 bases, leaving 14 bases between the germline ends. Per germline, CDR1 DFQATT and CDR2 SNEGSKA (reference sequence). There are 12 residues in the CDR3.